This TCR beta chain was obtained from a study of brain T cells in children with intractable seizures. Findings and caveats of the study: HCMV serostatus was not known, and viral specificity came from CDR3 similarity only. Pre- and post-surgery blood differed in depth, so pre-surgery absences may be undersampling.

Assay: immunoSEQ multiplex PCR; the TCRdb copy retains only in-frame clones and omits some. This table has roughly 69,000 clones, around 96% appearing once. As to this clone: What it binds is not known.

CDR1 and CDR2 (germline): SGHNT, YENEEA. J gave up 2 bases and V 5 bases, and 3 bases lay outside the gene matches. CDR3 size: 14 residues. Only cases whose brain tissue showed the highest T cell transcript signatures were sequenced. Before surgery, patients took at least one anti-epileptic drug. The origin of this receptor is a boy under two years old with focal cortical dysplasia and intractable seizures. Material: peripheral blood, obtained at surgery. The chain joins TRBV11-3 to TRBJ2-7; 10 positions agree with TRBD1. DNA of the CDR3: TGTGCCAGCAGCCCCGGGACAGGGGCCTACGAGCAGTACTTC. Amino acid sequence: CASSPGTGAYEQYF.